A selection of T cell receptor beta chains follows, all from one sample in a study of T-cell reconstitution after alpha-beta-depleted transplantation in children. A single record per CDR3 protein comes from TCRdb applying MiXCR to the PCR reads. The table records some 240,000 distinct CDR3 sequences, approximately 12% of them present only once. Sequenced here: PBMCs from the stem cell graft donor, sampled from the stem cell graft. The receptors derive from a human donor who donated a stem cell graft to a child with acute lymphoblastic leukemia. CDR3s leave out the opening cysteine and the closing phenylalanine or tryptophan.

>TRBJ2-7|TRBV25-1
ASANRAEQY
>TRBJ1-1|TRBV6-1
ASSPQGVVTEAF
>TRBJ2-2|TRBV5-6
ASVSLAGTNTGELF
>TRBJ2-3|TRBV5-1
ASSLLSSGATDTQY
>TRBJ1-6|TRBV4-3
ASSQALAGTDNSPLH
>TRBJ1-6|TRBV2
ASSPGQTNSPLH
>TRBJ1-5|TRBV5-6
ASSRWTDSNQPQH
>TRBJ2-1|TRBV10-3
ATSGENEQF
>TRBJ1-5|TRBV7-9
ASSPGGVSNQPQH
>TRBJ2-5|TRBV20-1
SAPSVGLETQY
>TRBJ2-1|TRBV5-1
ASSPGQGASVGEQF
>TRBJ1-1|TRBV7-9
ASSPGLLCEAF
>TRBJ2-3|TRBV9
ASSATGTGTFYTQY
>TRBJ1-6|TRBV10-3
AISDWGSNSPLH
>TRBJ2-2|TRBV15
ATSRGQGLNTGELF
>TRBJ2-3|TRBV4-2
ASSQDEASGLTDTQY